Below are 32 T cell receptor beta chains sequenced from a single sample in a study of shared clonotypes between healthy human individuals. Assay used: immunoSEQ multiplex PCR; TCRdb lists only in-frame clones, some missing. This table holds some 1,400,000 clones, over 95% found once. The sequenced material came from naive CD4+ T cells sorted from blood. Indicated subset: CD45RA+ positively selected. The receptors derive from a man aged 25-40 years in good health.

Turning to this clone: The sample carries other DNA sequences with the same CDR3. The chain carries TRBV6-5 and TRBJ2-7; either TRBD1 or TRBD2 may supply D (6 bases each). This CDR3 region has 14 residues. Between the trimmed V and J ends, which lost 6 bases and 3 bases, there was a span of 15 bases. CDR1 is MNHEY, CDR2 SVGAGI, per germline. CDR3 loop: CASSPRGGGYEQYF. Here the CDR3 DNA reads TGTGCCAGCAGCCCCAGAGGGGGAGGCTACGAGCAGTACTTC.

CDR3 sequence: CASSLDRLLYEQYF. The CDR3 DNA reads TGTGCCAGCAGCTTAGATCGACTACTTTACGAGCAGTACTTC. The rearrangement uses TRBV11-2 and TRBJ2-7, with D maybe TRBD2 (5 bases). Trimming shortened V by 0 bases and J by 4 bases, and 10 bases separated the two germline ends. The germline CDR1 and CDR2 sequences are SGHAT and FQNNGV. The CDR3 is made up of 14 amino acids. Variable domain in full (rest from reference TRBV11-2 and TRBJ2-7): EAGVAQSPRYKIIEKRQSVAFWCNPISGHATLYWYQQILGQGPKLLIQFQNNGVVDDSQLPKDRFSAERLKGVDSTLKIQPAKLEDSAVYLCASSLDRLLYEQYFGPGTRLTVT.

V usage is TRBV29-1 and J usage is TRBJ2-7; D not certain. CDR3 length: 14 residues. Deletions cut 6 bases from V and 3 bases from J, with 18 bases between. CDR1 is SQVTM and CDR2 is ANQGSEA in the germline V gene. Written as DNA, the CDR3 is TGCAGCGTCGGTAGCACGGTGAACCACTACGAGCAGTACTTC. The encoded protein is CSVGSTVNHYEQYF.

The chain recombines TRBV6-5 with TRBJ1-2; 7 bases fit TRBD1. This CDR3 spans 12 amino acids. V lost 7 bases to trimming and J lost 8 bases; unmatched junction nucleotides: 7. Germline CDR1 reads MNHEY; CDR2 reads SVGAGI. The CDR3 DNA follows: TGTGCCAGCATTAACAGGGGAGGCGGCTACACCTTC. Amino acids: CASINRGGGYTF.

CDR3 sequence: CASTKNENTEAFF. The CDR3 nucleotides read TGTGCCAGCACCAAAAACGAGAACACTGAAGCTTTCTTT. V and J are TRBV7-9 and TRBJ1-1; D uncertain. Germline V gives CDR1 SEHNR, CDR2 FQNEAQ (reference sequence). Trimming stripped 7 bases from V and 1 base from J, with 10 bases between. CDR3 size: 13 residues.

The chain couples TRBV29-1 to TRBJ2-4; perhaps TRBD2 as D (7 bases). Germline values: CDR1 SQVTM, CDR2 ANQGSEA. The CDR3 contains 16 residues. The V end was cut by 5 bases, the J end by 1 base, with 18 bases between. The CDR3 sequence: CSVWGGTSNAKNIQYF. CDR3 nucleotide sequence: TGCAGCGTTTGGGGGGGGACAAGTAACGCCAAAAACATTCAGTACTTC.

This chain connects TRBV19 to TRBJ2-1, with D maybe TRBD1 (6 bases). The V gene lost 9 bases and the J gene lost 1 base, with 10 bases spanning the gap. Germline V lookup: CDR1 LNHDA, CDR2 SQIVND (reference sequence). CDR3 length equals 13 residues. This chain's CDR3 is CASEGESYNEQFF. CDR3 in DNA: TGTGCCAGCGAGGGGGAATCCTACAATGAGCAGTTCTTC. Full variable domain (remainder filled in from reference TRBV19 and TRBJ2-1): DGGITQSPKYLFRKEGQNVTLSCEQNLNHDAMYWYRQDPGQGLRLIYYSQIVNDFQKGDIAEGYSVSREKKESFPLTVTSAQKNPTAFYLCASEGESYNEQFFGPGTRLTVL.

The V call is TRBV18, the J call TRBJ2-3; D call uncertain. The V gene's germline CDR1 is KGHSH and CDR2 LQKENI. The germline V and J ends were trimmed by 2 bases and 7 bases, with 7 bases remaining between them. The CDR3 totals 12 residues. In DNA form, the CDR3 reads TGTGCCAGCTCACCAATTGAGAATACGCAGTATTTT. Amino acids: CASSPIENTQYF.

Worth noting for this clone: Other DNA sequences of this sample code for an identical CDR3. J is TRBJ2-7 and V is TRBV28; D is undetermined. Germline CDR1 reads MDHEN; CDR2 reads SYDVKM. The length of the CDR3 is 11 residues. V lost 2 bases and J lost 3, with 2 bases in between. The CDR3 is CASSLNYEQYF. DNA of the CDR3: TGTGCCAGCAGTTTAAACTACGAGCAGTACTTC.

The V gene is TRBV30, the J gene TRBJ1-1; D ambiguous. The germline V and J ends were trimmed by 1 base and 1 base, with 7 bases remaining between them. Germline CDR1 GTSNPN, CDR2 SVGIG (reference sequence). The CDR3 runs to 13 residues. In nucleotides, the CDR3 is TGTGCCTGGAGTGCCGCTTGGAACACTGAAGCTTTCTTT. Translating gives CAWSAAWNTEAFF.

This chain connects TRBV5-5 to TRBJ2-7; 12 nucleotides match TRBD2. V dropped 4 bases and J dropped 2; count of bases not matched to a gene: 4. The CDR3 is 15 amino acids. Germline CDR1 is SGHKS and CDR2 is YYEKEE (reference sequence). CDR3 sequence: CASSVGLAGPYEQYF. The DNA for the CDR3 is TGTGCCAGCAGCGTGGGACTAGCGGGCCCCTACGAGCAGTACTTC.

The gene calls are TRBV18 and TRBJ1-2, with no clear D. The CDR3 consists of 16 residues. CDR1 KGHSH and CDR2 LQKENI come from the germline V gene. V lost 3 bases and J lost 4, with 18 bases in between. The CDR3 DNA is TGTGCCAGCTCACCTCAAGATCCCCGAAGCCTCTATGGCTACACCTTC. It specifies CASSPQDPRSLYGYTF.

The chain recombines TRBV5-1 with TRBJ2-3; a weak D match, TRBD2 (6 bases). Trimming stripped 4 bases from V and 3 bases from J, with 15 bases between. Germline V gene data show CDR1 as SGHRS and CDR2 as YFSETQ. The CDR3 is 15 amino acids. The CDR3 loop is CASSLLEEGTDTQYF. The CDR3, as DNA: TGCGCCAGCAGCCTCCTAGAGGAGGGGACAGATACGCAGTATTTT.

V usage is TRBV14 and J usage is TRBJ2-1; a possible D gene is TRBD2 (6 bases). Germline CDR1 reads SGHDN; CDR2 reads FVKESK. The CDR3 totals 15 residues. Trimming took off 1 base at V and 4 bases at J, with 11 bases between the two ends. CDR3 bases: TGTGCCAGCAGCCAAGTGCTAGCGAGATACAATGAGCAGTTCTTC. Translating gives CASSQVLARYNEQFF.

The chain couples TRBV9 to TRBJ2-5, with D perhaps matching TRBD1 (5 bases). This CDR3 is built from 14 residues. Germline CDR1 reads SGDLS; CDR2 reads YYNGEE. V lost 4 bases and J 2 bases, leaving 12 bases between the germline ends. CDR3 bases: TGTGCCAGCAGCACTAAGGGGCTTCAAGAGACCCAGTACTTC. This sequence encodes CASSTKGLQETQYF. Complete variable domain (other parts from reference TRBV9 and TRBJ2-5): DSGVTQTPKHLITATGQRVTLRCSPRSGDLSVYWYQQSLDQGLQFLIQYYNGEERAKGNILERFSAQQFPDLHSELNLSSLELGDSALYFCASSTKGLQETQYFGPGTRLLVL.

J is TRBJ2-5 and V is TRBV5-1, with D maybe TRBD1 (6 bases). Germline V gives CDR1 SGHRS, CDR2 YFSETQ. V lost 0 bases to trimming and J lost 2 bases, with 8 bases between them. The CDR3 contains 14 residues. This chain's CDR3 is CASSLADRQETQYF. The CDR3 DNA sequence: TGCGCCAGCAGCTTGGCCGACAGGCAAGAGACCCAGTACTTC. The variable domain in full, with the rest retrieved from reference TRBV5-1 and TRBJ2-5, is KAGVTQTPRYLIKTRGQQVTLSCSPISGHRSVSWYQQTPGQGLQFLFEYFSETQRNKGNFPGRFSGRQFSNSRSEMNVSTLELGDSALYLCASSLADRQETQYFGPGTRLLVL.

V is TRBV11-2 and J is TRBJ2-7, with 11 bases lining up with TRBD2. The germline CDR1 and CDR2 sequences are SGHAT and FQNNGV. The J segment lost 5 bases and the V segment lost 5 bases, leaving 8 bases of the junction unmatched. The CDR3 has 15 residues. The CDR3 DNA follows: TGTGCCAGCAGCGTCGTAGCGGGAGGGCCGAACGAGCAGTACTTC. Amino acid sequence: CASSVVAGGPNEQYF.

The chain has TRBV19 and TRBJ2-2; 11 bases match TRBD2. J was trimmed by 4 bases and V by 6 bases; bases with no gene match: 7. CDR3 length: 16 amino acids. The V gene's germline CDR1 is LNHDA and CDR2 SQIVND (reference sequence). The CDR3: CASRRTGTSGTGELFF. In nucleotides, the CDR3 is TGTGCCAGTAGGCGAACCGGGACTAGCGGCACCGGGGAGCTGTTTTTT.

The rearrangement links TRBV28 to TRBJ2-7; a possible D gene is TRBD2 (6 bases). V was shortened by 6 bases and J by 3 bases, with 24 bases between the two germline ends. Germline CDR1 and CDR2: MDHEN and SYDVKM. This CDR3 is 17 amino acids long. The CDR3 coding sequence is TGTGCCAGCAGGCCCCGACTAGGGGTACGCAACATCTACGAGCAGTACTTC. It specifies CASRPRLGVRNIYEQYF.

The chain combines TRBV9 with TRBJ2-7; no clear D gene. Germline lookup yields CDR1 SGDLS and CDR2 YYNGEE. The germline V and J ends were trimmed by 0 bases and 0 bases, with 7 bases remaining between them. This CDR3 contains 14 residues. As DNA, the CDR3 is TGTGCCAGCAGCGTAGCCGGAATCTCCTACGAGCAGTACTTC. Protein sequence: CASSVAGISYEQYF.

The chain combines TRBV5-4 with TRBJ2-1; D is possibly TRBD1 or TRBD2 (6 bases each). The CDR3 is 15 amino acids. Germline V lookup: CDR1 SGHNT, CDR2 YYREEE (reference sequence). Trimming pared 4 bases from V and 3 bases from J, leaving 14 bases between. The CDR3 spells CASSRTGDNYNEQFF. In nucleotides, the CDR3 is TGTGCCAGCAGCCGGACGGGGGACAACTACAATGAGCAGTTCTTC.

To note about this clone: The CDR3 does not close with the conserved phenylalanine or tryptophan, likely indicating a read error. No DNA is shown, since the ends of the CDR3 on it are uncertain; the CDR3 is the one TCRdb lists. The chain employs TRBV7-2 and TRBJ2-3; the tabulated D call, TRBD2, remains unverified against the DNA. The length of the CDR3 is 13 amino acids, counting both ends. CDR1 is SGHTA, CDR2 FQGNSA, per germline. CDR3 sequence: CASRPLGGTEAFS.

The chain is built from TRBV11-1 and TRBJ1-1; D remains ambiguous. Per germline, CDR1 SGHAT and CDR2 FQDESV (reference sequence). There are 15 residues in the CDR3. Trimming left V 6 bases short and J 3 bases short, with 17 bases between. The CDR3 DNA sequence: TGTGCCAGCAGGTTGAAGGTGGCTCGGGACACTGAAGCTTTCTTT. Protein sequence: CASRLKVARDTEAFF.

On this clone itself: The same CDR3 also results from other DNA sequences found in this sample. The gene calls are TRBV5-1 and TRBJ2-5, with D perhaps being TRBD1 or TRBD2 (5 bases each). Trimming took off 0 bases at V and 0 bases at J, with 6 bases between the two ends. Germline lookup yields CDR1 SGHRS and CDR2 YFSETQ. This CDR3 is 14 amino acids long. CDR3 residues: CASSLGGYQETQYF. The CDR3 DNA follows: TGCGCCAGCAGCTTGGGGGGGTACCAAGAGACCCAGTACTTC.

The chain employs TRBV19 and TRBJ1-5, with 9 bases lining up with TRBD1. This CDR3 is 14 amino acids long. Germline V gene lookup returns CDR1 LNHDA and CDR2 SQIVND (reference sequence). Trimming took 8 bases from V and 7 from J; bases not matched to a gene: 9. In DNA, the CDR3 is TGTGCCAGTTCCGGGACAGGGCTGAGGCAGCCCCAGCATTTT. Encoded protein: CASSGTGLRQPQHF.

As regards this clone: The sample carries other DNA sequences with the same CDR3. The CDR3 DNA reads as TGTGCCAGCAGTTTCCGGGGAGGTGAGCAGTTCTTC. It yields the protein CASSFRGGEQFF. V gene TRBV27 combines with J gene TRBJ2-1; TRBD2 might be the D (6 bases). This CDR3 comprises 12 residues. The germline V gene encodes CDR1 MNHEY and CDR2 SMNVEV (reference sequence). Trimming removed 3 bases from V and 9 bases from J, with 9 bases in between.

This rearrangement joins TRBV7-8 to TRBJ2-7; TRBD1 matches at 10 bases. V dropped 1 base and J dropped 7; count of bases not matched to a gene: 13. The CDR3 spans 17 residues. Germline V gene data show CDR1 as SGHVS and CDR2 as FQNEAQ. DNA for the CDR3: TGTGCCAGCAGCTTAGGGAAGATCGGGGACAGGGGCCGGGAGCAGTACTTC. Protein: CASSLGKIGDRGREQYF.

A note on this clone: Other DNA sequences in the sample encode the same CDR3. V is TRBV18 and J is TRBJ2-2; no firm D call. Germline V gene data show CDR1 as KGHSH and CDR2 as LQKENI. Trimming took 3 bases from V and 5 from J, leaving 7 bases between them. This CDR3 has 13 residues. The CDR3 here is CASSPLGTGELFF. DNA of the CDR3: TGTGCCAGCTCACCTCTGGGAACCGGGGAGCTGTTTTTT.

The gene calls are TRBV20-1 and TRBJ1-2; D unresolved. Germline-derived CDR1 and CDR2 are DFQATT and SNEGSKA (reference sequence). Trimming pared 0 bases from V and 7 bases from J, leaving 3 bases between. The CDR3 loop spans 10 amino acids. The CDR3 DNA is TGCAGTGCTAGAGACGTTGGCTACACCTTC. It codes for CSARDVGYTF.

The chain couples TRBV2 to TRBJ1-2, with D perhaps matching TRBD1 (6 bases). Germline V CDR1 and CDR2: SNHLY, FYNNEI. The ends were cut back, 0 bases at V and 2 bases at J, with 13 bases in the middle. The CDR3 loop spans 16 amino acids. CDR3 DNA: TGTGCCAGCAGTGAAGCTGGCGTCGGACAGAACTATGGCTACACCTTC. Its translation is CASSEAGVGQNYGYTF.

This clone has only one observation. The chain couples TRBV9 to TRBJ2-1; D is perhaps TRBD2 (6 bases). Trimming removed 3 bases from V and 9 bases from J, with 13 bases in between. The CDR3 is made up of 13 amino acids. Germline lookup yields CDR1 SGDLS and CDR2 YYNGEE. Written as DNA, the CDR3 is TGTGCCAGCAGCGCAGCCCCCGGGGGTGAGCAGTTCTTC. Protein product: CASSAAPGGEQFF.

The J gene is TRBJ2-7, the V gene TRBV28; 11 nucleotides agree with TRBD2. Trimming removed 6 bases from V and 3 bases from J; junction bases left unmatched: 1. CDR3 length: 13 amino acids. CDR1 and CDR2 from the germline V gene are MDHEN and SYDVKM. The CDR3 sequence: CASRTSGNYEQYF. CDR3 DNA sequence: TGTGCCAGCAGGACTAGCGGGAACTACGAGCAGTACTTC.